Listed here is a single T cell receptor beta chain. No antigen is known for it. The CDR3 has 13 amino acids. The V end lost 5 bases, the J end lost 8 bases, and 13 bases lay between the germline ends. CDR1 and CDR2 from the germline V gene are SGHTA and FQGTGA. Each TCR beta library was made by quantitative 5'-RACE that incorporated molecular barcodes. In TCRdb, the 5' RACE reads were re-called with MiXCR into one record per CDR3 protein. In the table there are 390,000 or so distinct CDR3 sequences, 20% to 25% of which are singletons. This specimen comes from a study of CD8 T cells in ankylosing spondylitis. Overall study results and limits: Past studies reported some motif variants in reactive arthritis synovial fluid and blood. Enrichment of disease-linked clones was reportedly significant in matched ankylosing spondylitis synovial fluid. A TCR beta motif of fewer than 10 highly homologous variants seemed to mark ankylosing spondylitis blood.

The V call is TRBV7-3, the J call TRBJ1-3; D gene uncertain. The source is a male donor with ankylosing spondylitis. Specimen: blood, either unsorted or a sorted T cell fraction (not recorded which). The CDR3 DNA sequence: TGTGCCAGCAGCCCCTCGGGGTGGGACACCATATATTTT. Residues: CASSPSGWDTIYF.